This T cell receptor beta chain was sequenced in a study of T-cell memory formation after mild COVID-19. MiXCR was run by TCRdb on the 5' RACE reads, yielding one entry per CDR3 protein. The profile shows 120,000 to 150,000 distinct CDR3 sequences, 11% to 15% of them singletons. After removal of 3 bases from V and 2 bases from J, the junction contained 3 bases not matched to a gene. The germline CDR1 and CDR2 sequences are SGDLS and YYNGEE. This CDR3 has 15 residues. Material for sequencing was PBMCs or a T cell subset sorted from them (not recorded which). This TCR was recovered from an adult woman who had mild COVID-19 (a few samples of this study predate the infection). Cell type and time point are not known. V usage is TRBV9 and J usage is TRBJ2-7; 12 positions match TRBD2. The CDR3 DNA sequence: TGTGCCAGCAGCGCTAGCGGGGGGGATACCTACGAGCAGTACTTC. It specifies CASSASGGDTYEQYF. Full variable domain (outside the CDR3, taken from reference TRBV9 and TRBJ2-7): DSGVTQTPKHLITATGQRVTLRCSPRSGDLSVYWYQQSLDQGLQFLIQYYNGEERAKGNILERFSAQQFPDLHSELNLSSLELGDSALYFCASSASGGDTYEQYFGPGTRLTVT.